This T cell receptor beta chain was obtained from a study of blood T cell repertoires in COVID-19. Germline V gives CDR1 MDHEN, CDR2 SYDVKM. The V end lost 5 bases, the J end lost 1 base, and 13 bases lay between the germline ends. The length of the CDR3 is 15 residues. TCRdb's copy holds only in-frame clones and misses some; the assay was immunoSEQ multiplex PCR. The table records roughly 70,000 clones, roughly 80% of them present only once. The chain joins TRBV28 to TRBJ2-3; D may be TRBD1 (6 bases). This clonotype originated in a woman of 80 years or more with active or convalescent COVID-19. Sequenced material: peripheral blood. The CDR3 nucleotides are TGTGCCAGCAGTAGTAAGGCAGGGGGCACAGATACGCAGTATTTT. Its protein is CASSSKAGGTDTQYF.